A selection of T cell receptor beta chains follows, all from one sample in a study of blood T cell repertoires in COVID-19. Some clones are missing from TCRdb's copy, which holds only in-frame ones; the method was immunoSEQ multiplex PCR. The sample contains some 700,000 clones, about nine tenths of which appear only once. Sequencing used peripheral blood. These TCRs come from a woman under 30 with acute or convalescent COVID-19. CDR3s leave out the opening cysteine and the closing phenylalanine or tryptophan.

TRBV4-1 | 12 | ASSNRQGGDTIY
TRBV19 | 12 | ASSRDRVGTEAF
TRBV14 | 11 | ASSQHGNEKLF
TRBV7-9 | 12 | ASSPGQALTMNT
TRBV29-1 | 12 | SVDGQWGTDTQY
TRBV9 | 14 | ASSVGGGVGTDTQY
TRBV5-5 | 10 | ASSVREDEQY
TRBV18 | 11 | ASSPLYRGMEF
TRBV6-5 | 10 | ASRRSNQPQH
TRBV12-5 | 13 | ASSGSRGPHDEQY
TRBV5-4 | 11 | ASSLQGPYEQY
TRBV5-1 | 13 | ASSLDSASNTEAF
TRBV18 | 15 | ASSPATTGHSGNTIY
TRBV27 | 11 | ASSLRTEIEQY
TRBV5-1 | 10 | ASSPGGGAAF
TRBV9 | 14 | ASSVGASGGVYEQY